These T cell receptor beta chains were read from a single sample in a study of T cells in Graves' hyperthyroidism and ophthalmopathy. TCRdb recomputed calls from the multiplex PCR reads with MiXCR, one row per CDR3 protein. The sample comprises 300,000 to 400,000 distinct CDR3 sequences, around a fifth of which are singletons, and about 50% rests with the top ten. What was sequenced was blood. The receptors come from a woman aged 45-65 years with Graves' hyperthyroidism. CDR3s include the opening cysteine and the closing phenylalanine or tryptophan. A D gene is named only where the DNA matches it firmly. Expanded clones get a size class; other rows say once, few or many, or leave the size out.

TRBJ1-3 | - | many | TRBV29-1 | CSVEWVFPTGNTIYF | TGCAGCGTTGAATGGGTTTTCCCTACTGGAAACACCATATATTTT
TRBJ2-7 | - | many | TRBV5-1 | CASSLDGLSYEQYF | TGCGCCAGCAGCTTGGACGGGTTAAGCTACGAGCAGTACTTC
TRBJ1-2 | - | many | TRBV7-2 | CASSLDLGGYTF | TGTGCCAGCAGCTTAGATCTGGGGGGCTACACCTTC
TRBJ1-1 | - | many | TRBV30 | CAWSVTGGVEAFF | TGTGCCTGGAGTGTAACGGGGGGGGTTGAAGCTTTCTTT
TRBJ1-1 | - | - | TRBV5-1 | CASSFGVGDPTEAFF | TGCGCCAGCAGTTTTGGGGTCGGGGATCCCACTGAAGCTTTCTTT
TRBJ1-6 | TRBD1 | few | TRBV2 | CASSSTGALNYNSPLHF | TGTGCCAGCAGCTCAACAGGGGCCCTGAACTATAATTCACCCCTCCACTTT
TRBJ2-1 | TRBD2 | many | TRBV18 | CASSRTSSGSDEQFF | TGTGCCAGCTCACGCACCTCTAGCGGGAGCGATGAGCAGTTCTTC
TRBJ2-5 | - | many | TRBV29-1 | CSVGTTQETQYF | TGCAGCGTTGGCACCACTCAAGAGACCCAGTACTTC
TRBJ2-3 | - | few | TRBV6-1 | CASRPGAVVDTQYF | TGTGCCAGCAGACCGGGGGCCGTAGTAGATACGCAGTATTTT
TRBJ2-3 | TRBD2 | many | TRBV20-1 | CSLAGGWDTQYF | TGCAGCCTAGCGGGGGGATGGGATACGCAGTATTTT
TRBJ2-1 | TRBD1 | - | TRBV11-3 | CASSLLQGQGGNEQFF | TGTGCCAGCAGCTTACTTCAAGGACAGGGCGGGAATGAGCAGTTCTTC
TRBJ2-6 | - | many | TRBV30 | CAWLNSGANVLTF | TGTGCCTGGCTAAACTCTGGGGCCAACGTCCTGACTTTC
TRBJ1-3 | TRBD1 | - | TRBV28 | CASRRGRYSGNTIYF | TGTGCCAGCAGGAGGGGGCGTTACTCTGGAAACACCATATATTTT
TRBJ2-3 | TRBD2 | many | TRBV20-1 | CSARAPTGGRTDTQYF | TGCAGTGCTAGAGCTCCTACGGGGGGACGCACAGATACGCAGTATTTT